This T cell receptor beta chain was sequenced for a study of cytomegalovirus exposure and HLA in healthy donors. About the study: The 120 validation repertoires and the 650 to 850 first-cohort repertoires shared a platform, a later analysis reported. Study-level results: The classifier was said to identify cytomegalovirus status with high specificity and sensitivity.

The CDR3 has 16 amino acids. Per the germline V gene, CDR1 is GTSNPN and CDR2 is SVGIG (reference sequence). V was shortened by 2 bases and J by 2 bases, with 16 bases between the two germline ends. Sequencing used immunoSEQ multiplex PCR; TCRdb keeps in-frame clones, though not all of them. The table shows a few hundred thousand clones, with 70% to 90% occurring only once. A word on this clone: Its antigen is undetermined.

Sequenced material: PBMCs. J is TRBJ1-5 and V is TRBV30; tentative D call: TRBD1 (5 bases). This TCR was recovered from a woman between 18 and 29 years old in good health and CMV-seronegative. CDR3 sequence (DNA): TGTGCCTGGAGTCATCAGGGAAGGGTTGGCAATCAGCCCCAGCATTTT. Translated, it gives CAWSHQGRVGNQPQHF. The full variable domain, its missing parts supplied by reference TRBV30 and TRBJ1-5, is SQTIHQWPATLVQPVGSPLSLECTVEGTSNPNLYWYRQAAGRGLQLLFYSVGIGQISSEVPQNLSASRPQDRQFILSSKKLLLSDSGFYLCAWSHQGRVGNQPQHFGDGTRLSIL.